The 17 T cell receptor beta chains reported below all come from one sample, sequenced in a study of CD8+ T cells in alopecia areata. Following extraction, RNA underwent reverse transcription to cDNA, which served as the sequencing template. The repertoire was sequenced with immunoSEQ multiplex PCR; TCRdb's copy has only in-frame clones and lacks some. The sample carries 60,000 to 65,000 clones, roughly 47% recorded once. The sequenced material came from NKG2D-low CD8+ T cells sorted from blood. Receptor source: a human donor with alopecia areata.

This clone was seen more than once but under ten times. The rearrangement joins TRBV29-1 to TRBJ1-2, with TRBD1 as a possible D gene (5 bases). The CDR3 contains 14 residues. V lost 6 bases and J 1 base, leaving 15 bases between the germline ends. The germline V gene has CDR1 SQVTM and CDR2 ANQGSEA. The CDR3 coding sequence is TGCAGCGTCCCTTCTAGACAGAATAACTATGGCTACACCTTC. Encoded protein: CSVPSRQNNYGYTF.

The rearrangement joins TRBV6-1 to TRBJ2-7; D uncertain. The V gene lost 2 bases and the J gene lost 3 bases, with 8 bases spanning the gap. The V gene's germline CDR1 is MNHNS and CDR2 SASEGT. This CDR3 comprises 13 residues. This CDR3 reads CASSESPGYEQYF. DNA for the CDR3: TGTGCCAGCAGTGAATCGCCAGGCTACGAGCAGTACTTC.

This clone was seen more than once but under ten times. The genes are TRBV7-9 and TRBJ2-7, with 7 positions matching TRBD1. Per germline, CDR1 SEHNR and CDR2 FQNEAQ (reference sequence). The ends lost 6 bases at V and 4 bases at J; junction bases unmatched: 6. The CDR3 sequence is 13 residues long. The CDR3 DNA reads TGTGCCAGCAGACCGGGACAGAGATACGAGCAGTACTTC. Protein: CASRPGQRYEQYF.

V usage is TRBV5-6 and J usage is TRBJ2-7; 7 positions agree with TRBD2. Trimming took 0 bases from V and 3 from J; bases not matched to a gene: 0. Looked up from germline, CDR1 is SGHDT and CDR2 is YYEEEE. CDR3 length equals 13 residues. The CDR3 coding sequence is TGTGCCAGCAGCTTGGGGGACTACTACGAGCAGTACTTC. This translates into CASSLGDYYEQYF.

The J gene is TRBJ2-1, the V gene TRBV7-9; D call uncertain. The CDR3 totals 13 residues. V was cut by 5 bases and J by 0 bases, with 5 bases left in between. Germline lookup yields CDR1 SEHNR and CDR2 FQNEAQ (reference sequence). The CDR3 DNA reads TGTGCCAGCAGCAGAACCTCCTACAATGAGCAGTTCTTC. Amino acids: CASSRTSYNEQFF.

The chain has TRBV4-2 and TRBJ2-5, with D tentatively TRBD2 (5 bases). Germline V gene sequence: CDR1 LGHNA, CDR2 YNFKEQ. The CDR3 spans 16 residues. V lost 0 bases to trimming and J lost 1 base, with 12 bases between them. Written as DNA, the CDR3 is TGTGCCAGCAGCCAAGAGAGCGGTAGTCTCCAAGAGACCCAGTACTTC. Translated: CASSQESGSLQETQYF.

This chain connects TRBV4-3 to TRBJ2-7; D may be TRBD2 (5 bases). Germline CDR1 reads LGHNA; CDR2 reads YSLEER. Deletions cut 0 bases from V and 2 bases from J, with 11 bases between. The CDR3 has 15 residues. CDR3 protein: CASSQEASSAYEQYF. In nucleotides, the CDR3 is TGCGCCAGCAGCCAAGAAGCTAGCTCGGCCTACGAGCAGTACTTC.

This clone was seen more than once but under ten times. CDR3 nucleotide sequence: TGTGCCAGCAGCCAATATTACACCTCTGGCTACACCTTC. Translation: CASSQYYTSGYTF. The chain has TRBV14 and TRBJ1-2; D unresolved. This CDR3 contains 13 residues. V lost 2 bases and J 7 bases, leaving 11 bases between the germline ends. Per the germline V gene, CDR1 is SGHDN and CDR2 is FVKESK.

This clone has a count of ten or more. V gene TRBV2 combines with J gene TRBJ1-1, with a tentative D call TRBD1 (5 bases). This CDR3 contains 11 residues. With 5 bases removed from V and 7 bases from J, the gap between germline ends came to 8 bases. Germline V gene data show CDR1 as SNHLY and CDR2 as FYNNEI. The CDR3 region is CASSNRIEAFF. The CDR3 region has the DNA TGTGCCAGCAGTAACAGGATTGAAGCTTTCTTT.

V usage is TRBV7-9 and J usage is TRBJ2-5; tentatively, D is TRBD2 (6 bases). The V end lost 5 bases, the J end lost 1 base, and 8 bases lay between the germline ends. The CDR3 sequence is 13 residues long. From germline, CDR1 is SEHNR and CDR2 FQNEAQ (reference sequence). Written as DNA, the CDR3 is TGTGCCAGCAGCGGGGAGGTCCAAGAGACCCAGTACTTC. It translates to CASSGEVQETQYF.

This clone was found many times. CDR3 amino acids: CASSLGGGDHDTQYF. DNA of the CDR3: TGTGCCAGCAGCTTAGGCGGGGGGGACCATGATACGCAGTATTTT. The chain carries TRBV7-2 and TRBJ2-3; 9 bases agree with TRBD2. J was trimmed by 6 bases and V by 1 base; bases with no gene match: 5. CDR3 size: 15 residues. The V gene's germline CDR1 is SGHTA and CDR2 FQGNSA. The full variable domain, rest sourced from reference TRBV7-2 and TRBJ2-3, is GAGVSQSPSNKVTEKGKDVELRCDPISGHTALYWYRQSLGQGLEFLIYFQGNSAPDKSGLPSDRFSAERTGGSVSTLTIQRTQQEDSAVYLCASSLGGGDHDTQYFGPGTRLTVL.

Notes on this clone: In the same sample, other DNA sequences code for this CDR3. The chain recombines TRBV27 with TRBJ2-7, with 8 bases aligning to TRBD1. Looked up from germline, CDR1 is MNHEY and CDR2 is SMNVEV (reference sequence). The CDR3 extends over 12 amino acids. Trimming at V came to 7 bases and at J to 2 bases, leaving 1 base not matched to a gene. The CDR3 nucleotides read TGTGCCAGCACGGACAGGGCCTACGAGCAGTACTTC. Its translation: CASTDRAYEQYF.

This clone was seen ten or more times. Other DNA sequences in the same sample also yield this CDR3. The V and J genes are TRBV7-2 and TRBJ2-1, with 9 bases lining up with TRBD2. CDR1 and CDR2 from the germline V gene are SGHTA and FQGNSA. The CDR3 runs 15 residues. Trimming took 5 bases from V and 4 from J; bases not matched to a gene: 6. CDR3 DNA: TGTGCCAGCAGCCTAACTAGCGGGCCTTACAATGAGCAGTTCTTC. Translating gives CASSLTSGPYNEQFF.

In nucleotides, the CDR3 is TGTGCCACCAGCACTGAATGGAGCTACACCGGGGAGCTGTTTTTT. This encodes CATSTEWSYTGELFF. The genes are TRBV15 and TRBJ2-2; D is ambiguous. The ends were cut back, 4 bases at V and 3 bases at J, with 12 bases in the middle. Germline V gene data show CDR1 as LNHNV and CDR2 as YYDKDF (reference sequence). The CDR3 has 15 amino acids.

The sample holds one count of this clone. The chain carries TRBV5-6 and TRBJ2-3; 7 positions agree with TRBD1. Per the germline V gene, CDR1 is SGHDT and CDR2 is YYEEEE. The trim removed 1 base at V and 3 bases at J, leaving 5 bases unmatched. CDR3 length equals 15 residues. CDR3 loop: CASSLKQGVTDTQYF. CDR3 nucleotide sequence: TGTGCCAGCAGCTTGAAGCAGGGGGTGACAGATACGCAGTATTTT.

This clone was found a few times. The V gene is TRBV29-1, the J gene TRBJ2-5, with 11 nucleotides matching TRBD2. Germline V lookup: CDR1 SQVTM, CDR2 ANQGSEA. V trimming: 6 bases; J trimming: 1 base; junction bases outside the gene matches: 1. The CDR3 runs 13 residues. CDR3 nucleotide sequence: TGCAGCGTCGGGACTAGCGGCCAAGAGACCCAGTACTTC. This sequence encodes CSVGTSGQETQYF.

The rearrangement joins TRBV9 to TRBJ2-7; 11 bases are shared with TRBD1. CDR1 SGDLS and CDR2 YYNGEE come from the germline V gene. After removal of 6 bases from V and 2 bases from J, the junction contained 4 bases not matched to a gene. The CDR3 totals 14 residues. The CDR3 sequence: CASTPGQGAYEQYF. For the CDR3, the DNA is TGTGCCAGCACCCCGGGACAGGGGGCCTACGAGCAGTACTTC.